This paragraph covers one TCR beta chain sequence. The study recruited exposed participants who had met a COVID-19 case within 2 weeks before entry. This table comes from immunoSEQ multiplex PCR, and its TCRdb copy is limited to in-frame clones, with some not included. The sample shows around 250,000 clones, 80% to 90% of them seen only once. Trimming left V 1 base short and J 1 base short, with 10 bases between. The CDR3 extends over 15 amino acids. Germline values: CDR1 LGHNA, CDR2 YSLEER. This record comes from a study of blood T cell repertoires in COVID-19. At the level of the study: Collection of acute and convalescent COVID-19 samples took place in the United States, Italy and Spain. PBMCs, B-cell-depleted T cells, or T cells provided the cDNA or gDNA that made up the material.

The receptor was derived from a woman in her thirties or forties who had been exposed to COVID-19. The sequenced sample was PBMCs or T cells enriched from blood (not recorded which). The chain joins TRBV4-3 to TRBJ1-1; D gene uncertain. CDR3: CASSQGGGRNTEAFF. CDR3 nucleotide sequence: TGCGCCAGCAGCCAAGGGGGTGGGAGGAACACTGAAGCTTTCTTT.